This passage covers 26 T cell receptor beta chains from one sample sequenced in a study of IL-17A CD8 T cells in psoriatic arthritis synovium. Libraries were prepared by immunoSEQ multiplex PCR; TCRdb keeps only in-frame clonotypes and omits some of them. In the table there are around 1,700 clones, approximately 69% of which are singletons. Synovial fluid was aspirated from actively inflamed joints of psoriatic arthritis patients. Sequences were obtained from memory CD8+ T cells from synovial fluid. The sample's subset: bulk memory CD8+ T cells (CD45RA-CD27+/- and CD45RA+CD27-). The receptors were sampled from a human donor with psoriatic arthritis.

This clone was seen a few times. This chain links TRBV19 with TRBJ2-1; 14 bases map to TRBD2. Germline-derived CDR1 and CDR2 are LNHDA and SQIVND (reference sequence). The CDR3 sequence is 18 residues long. The DNA for the CDR3 is TGTGCTAACAGTAGGGTAGGTGGGACTAGCGGGAGTTACGGTGAGCAGTTCTTC. Protein: CANSRVGGTSGSYGEQFF. Full variable domain (outside the CDR3, taken from reference TRBV19 and TRBJ2-1): DGGITQSPKYLFRKEGQNVTLSCEQNLNHDAMYWYRQDPGQGLRLIYYSQIVNDFQKGDIAEGYSVSREKKESFPLTVTSAQKNPTAFYLCANSRVGGTSGSYGEQFFGPGTRLTVL.

The chain joins TRBV6-6 to TRBJ1-1; 9 nucleotides match TRBD1. CDR1 is MNHNY and CDR2 is SVGAGI in the germline V gene (reference sequence). V was pared by 8 bases and J by 5 bases, with 12 bases of the junction left unmatched. This CDR3 contains 15 residues. CDR3 nucleotide sequence: TGTGCCAGCGACACCCTCCGACAGGGGGTAACTGAAGCTTTCTTT. Its translation is CASDTLRQGVTEAFF.

This chain uses TRBV2 with TRBJ1-2; the D gene is possibly TRBD1 (5 bases). This CDR3 comprises 14 residues. From germline, CDR1 is SNHLY and CDR2 FYNNEI. Trimming took 4 bases from V and 2 from J, leaving 11 bases between them. CDR3: CASSGQQKNYGYTF. CDR3 sequence (DNA): TGTGCCAGCAGTGGACAGCAAAAAAACTATGGCTACACCTTC.

CDR3 sequence: CASSPSGLAAFTDTQYF. The DNA of the CDR3 is TGTGCCAGCAGCCCTTCAGGACTAGCGGCCTTCACAGATACGCAGTATTTT. The V and J genes are TRBV7-6 and TRBJ2-3; 10 bases are shared with TRBD2. The V gene's germline CDR1 is SGHVS and CDR2 FNYEAQ. There are 17 residues in the CDR3. V shed 5 bases, J shed 2 bases, and the junction held 10 bases outside the gene matches.

V usage is TRBV5-6 and J usage is TRBJ2-5; 9 bases line up with TRBD2. J gave up 7 bases and V 0 bases, and 4 bases lay outside the gene matches. The CDR3 is 14 residues long. Per the germline V gene, CDR1 is SGHDT and CDR2 is YYEEEE. The CDR3 sequence: CASSLGGGAGTQYF. The CDR3 DNA sequence: TGTGCCAGCAGCTTGGGCGGGGGGGCCGGGACCCAGTACTTC.

The gene calls are TRBV18 and TRBJ2-5; no clear D. The CDR3 extends over 15 amino acids. Germline V gene lookup returns CDR1 KGHSH and CDR2 LQKENI. The germline V and J ends were trimmed by 0 bases and 7 bases, with 15 bases remaining between them. The CDR3 DNA sequence: TGTGCCAGCTCACCACCGATGAAACCCCTGGGGACCCAGTACTTC. It is translated as CASSPPMKPLGTQYF.

The V call is TRBV29-1, the J call TRBJ2-1; 10 nucleotides line up with TRBD2. Looked up from germline, CDR1 is SQVTM and CDR2 is ANQGSEA. J was trimmed by 7 bases and V by 0 bases; bases with no gene match: 12. This CDR3 has 17 residues. The CDR3 coding sequence is TGCAGCGTTGAAGATTCACTGGTAGCGGGAGGCTTGAATGAGCAGTTCTTC. Translated, it gives CSVEDSLVAGGLNEQFF.

The V and J genes are TRBV6-4 and TRBJ2-1; 11 bases are a match to TRBD2. V trimming: 4 bases; J trimming: 1 base; junction bases outside the gene matches: 0. The CDR3 loop spans 15 amino acids. Germline V gives CDR1 MRHNA, CDR2 SNTAGT. The CDR3 sequence: CASSASGGSYNEQFF. Here the CDR3 DNA reads TGTGCCAGCAGTGCTAGCGGGGGGTCCTACAATGAGCAGTTCTTC.

The J gene is TRBJ2-5, the V gene TRBV2; D is possibly TRBD2 (5 bases). Germline V gene data show CDR1 as SNHLY and CDR2 as FYNNEI. The CDR3 has 13 residues. V shed 6 bases and J shed 10 bases, with 18 bases lying between them. The CDR3 nucleotides read TGTGCCAGCAGCGACGCTCCGGGGTGGATCCAGTACTTC. It specifies CASSDAPGWIQYF.

The chain couples TRBV7-9 to TRBJ2-7; the D gene is possibly TRBD2 (5 bases). The V gene's germline CDR1 is SEHNR and CDR2 FQNEAQ (reference sequence). This CDR3 is 18 amino acids long. The V and J ends lost 1 base and 0 bases respectively, with 19 bases between them. The CDR3 nucleotides are TGTGCCAGCAGCTTAGGGGATGAGAGGGAACTTAGCTCCTACGAGCAGTACTTC. It specifies CASSLGDERELSSYEQYF.

The CDR3 nucleotides are TGTGCCAGCTCCTTCCGGGACAACTACGAGCAGTACTTC. This encodes CASSFRDNYEQYF. The rearrangement uses TRBV18 and TRBJ2-7, with D maybe TRBD1 (6 bases). Trimming removed 6 bases from V and 3 bases from J, with 12 bases in between. There are 13 residues in the CDR3. The germline V gene has CDR1 KGHSH and CDR2 LQKENI.

The rearrangement uses TRBV20-1 and TRBJ1-2, with D unclear. V shed 5 bases and J shed 6 bases, with 10 bases lying between them. Germline V gives CDR1 DFQATT, CDR2 SNEGSKA (reference sequence). The CDR3 length is 11 residues. The CDR3 nucleotides read TGCAGTGCTTATGACCTTAATGGCTACACCTTC. It codes for CSAYDLNGYTF.

The J gene is TRBJ2-1, the V gene TRBV13, with 14 bases identical to TRBD2. V dropped 4 bases and J dropped 5; count of bases not matched to a gene: 7. CDR1 is PRHDT and CDR2 is FYEKMQ in the germline V gene (reference sequence). The CDR3 has 17 residues. CDR3 sequence (DNA): TGTGCCAGCAGCTCGGGACTAGCGGGGGATCGACACAATGAGCAGTTCTTC. This encodes CASSSGLAGDRHNEQFF. Full variable domain (remainder filled in from reference TRBV13 and TRBJ2-1): AAGVIQSPRHLIKEKRETATLKCYPIPRHDTVYWYQQGPGQDPQFLISFYEKMQSDKGSIPDRFSAQQFSDYHSELNMSSLELGDSALYFCASSSGLAGDRHNEQFFGPGTRLTVL.

This sequence joins TRBV6-5 and TRBJ2-7; possible D gene TRBD1, 6 bases. The CDR3 extends over 13 amino acids. V was trimmed by 2 bases and J by 1 base, leaving 6 bases between them. The germline V gene encodes CDR1 MNHEY and CDR2 SVGAGI. The chain's CDR3 is CASSYTGSYEQYF. The DNA for the CDR3 is TGTGCCAGCAGTTACACAGGGTCCTACGAGCAGTACTTC.

By share, this clone ranks as large. This sequence joins TRBV9 and TRBJ1-4; a possible D gene is TRBD1 (6 bases). CDR3 length equals 12 residues. V gave up 0 bases and J gave up 10 bases, with 7 bases separating them. Germline CDR1 reads SGDLS; CDR2 reads YYNGEE. CDR3 in DNA: TGTGCCAGCAGCGTAGGAGGGGGAAAACTGTTTTTT. Translation: CASSVGGGKLFF.

This chain joins TRBV29-1 and TRBJ1-2; 8 nucleotides line up with TRBD1. The CDR3 runs to 13 residues. The J segment lost 2 bases and the V segment lost 6 bases, leaving 5 bases of the junction unmatched. Germline V gene lookup returns CDR1 SQVTM and CDR2 ANQGSEA. This CDR3 is CSVVQGENYGYTF. CDR3 coding DNA: TGCAGCGTAGTACAGGGGGAGAACTATGGCTACACCTTC.

This clone was detected a few times. The V call is TRBV6-5, the J call TRBJ1-1; D is possibly TRBD1 (5 bases). The ends were cut back, 7 bases at V and 8 bases at J, with 20 bases in the middle. Per germline, CDR1 MNHEY and CDR2 SVGAGI. The CDR3 extends over 14 amino acids. CDR3 coding DNA: TGTGCCAGCACCCTAACCGCGAGTTGGGGGGAAGCTTTCTTT. Translated, it gives CASTLTASWGEAFF.

The CDR3 DNA is TGTGCCAGCAGTGAACCTATGACCTACGAGCAGTACTTC. Translating gives CASSEPMTYEQYF. V gene TRBV25-1 combines with J gene TRBJ2-7; D unresolved. The CDR3 length is 13 residues. Trimming shortened V by 2 bases and J by 2 bases, and 7 bases separated the two germline ends. Germline V lookup: CDR1 MGHDK, CDR2 SYGVNS.

The chain employs TRBV5-2 and TRBJ1-2. TRBV5-2 is noted as a pseudogene. The CDR3 totals 16 residues. This CDR3 is CASNSDREYETYGYTF. In nucleotides, the CDR3 is TGTGCCAGCAACTCGGACCGAGAGTACGAGACCTATGGCTACACCTTC.

The chain is built from TRBV10-2 and TRBJ2-3; 10 positions match TRBD2. From germline, CDR1 is WSHSY and CDR2 SAAADI. V gave up 5 bases and J gave up 5 bases; unmatched junction bases: 22. This CDR3 has 20 residues. The CDR3 sequence: CASSYRVAGGPESREDTQYF. In DNA, the CDR3 is TGCGCCAGCAGTTATCGTGTAGCGGGAGGCCCCGAGAGCAGAGAAGATACGCAGTATTTT.

The chain has TRBV21-1 and TRBJ2-5; the table's D gene call, TRBD2, was not cross checked with the DNA. TRBV21-1 is a documented pseudogene. The length of the CDR3 is 19 residues. The CDR3 DNA is TGTGCCAGCAGCAAAGGTTGCGGGACTAGCGGGGAGTACCAAGAGACCCAGTACTTC. Translated, it gives CASSKGCGTSGEYQETQYF.

This clone was found a few times. This chain connects TRBV10-3 to TRBJ1-5; 7 bases are a match to TRBD1. The CDR3 is 14 residues long. The germline CDR1 and CDR2 sequences are ENHRY and SYGVKD. The V and J ends lost 10 bases and 1 base, in that order; junction bases with no gene match: 7. CDR3 DNA: TGTGCCACCCAGGCAGGGGGAAGCAATCAGCCCCAGCATTTT. Amino acid sequence: CATQAGGSNQPQHF.

The rearrangement links TRBV27 to TRBJ2-1, with unresolved D. Germline CDR1 is MNHEY and CDR2 is SMNVEV (reference sequence). The CDR3 covers 17 residues. Trimming cost V 2 bases and J 5 bases, with 19 bases left between them. DNA of the CDR3: TGTGCCAGCAGTTTAAACAGACTTCTCGGTGTAGACAATGAGCAGTTCTTC. As protein: CASSLNRLLGVDNEQFF.

Only a few counts were recorded for this clone. The chain is built from TRBV2 and TRBJ1-4; weak D call: TRBD1 (6 bases). Germline CDR1 and CDR2: SNHLY and FYNNEI. Trimming left V 3 bases short and J 13 bases short, with 18 bases between. The CDR3 covers 14 residues. The CDR3 is CASSDVLKGVRLFF. CDR3 DNA: TGTGCCAGCAGTGATGTCTTAAAGGGGGTAAGACTGTTTTTT.

The V call is TRBV19, the J call TRBJ2-2; 12 bases line up with TRBD2. The V segment lost 8 bases and the J segment 5 bases; nucleotides outside the gene matches: 0. CDR1 is LNHDA and CDR2 is SQIVND in the germline V gene (reference sequence). CDR3 length: 13 residues. The CDR3 loop reads CASGLAGTGELFF. CDR3 nucleotide sequence: TGTGCCAGTGGACTAGCGGGAACCGGGGAGCTGTTTTTT.

CDR3 region: CASSDGVIMGGYTF. In DNA, the CDR3 is TGTGCCAGTAGTGACGGGGTGATTATGGGAGGCTACACCTTC. The V and J genes are TRBV19 and TRBJ1-2; D uncertain. Germline lookup yields CDR1 LNHDA and CDR2 SQIVND (reference sequence). The CDR3 has 14 residues. V lost 5 bases and J lost 8, with 18 bases in between.